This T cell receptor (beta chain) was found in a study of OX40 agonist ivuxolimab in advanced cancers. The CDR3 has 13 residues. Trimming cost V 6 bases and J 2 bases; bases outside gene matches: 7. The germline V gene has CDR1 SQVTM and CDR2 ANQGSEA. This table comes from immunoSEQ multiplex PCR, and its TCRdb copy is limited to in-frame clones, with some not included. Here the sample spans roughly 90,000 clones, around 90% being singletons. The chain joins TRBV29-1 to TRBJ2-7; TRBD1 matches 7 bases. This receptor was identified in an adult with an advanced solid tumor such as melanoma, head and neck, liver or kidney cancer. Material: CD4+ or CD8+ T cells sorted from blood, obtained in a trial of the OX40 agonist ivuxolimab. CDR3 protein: CSVRSTGTYEQYF. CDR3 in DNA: TGCAGCGTAAGATCGACAGGGACCTACGAGCAGTACTTC.